This T cell receptor beta chain was identified in a study of regulatory T cells in long-lasting Graves disease. Study summary: Graves' cases, newly diagnosed, had used antithyroid drugs under 3 months.

The CDR3 runs to 18 residues. CDR1 and CDR2 (germline): DFQATT, SNEGSKA (reference sequence). Trimming took 1 base from V and 2 from J; bases not matched to a gene: 12. Time point in this sample: newly diagnosed GD, antithyroid drugs for less than 3 months. The TCR library used RNA extracted from PBMCs. Roughly 9 milliliters of peripheral blood went into EDTA tubes. Through Arm-PCR of CDR3 regions and iRepertoire HTBI primers, TCR beta libraries were built. TCRdb fed the multiplex PCR reads into MiXCR, producing one record per CDR3 protein. The sample includes 510,000 or so distinct CDR3 sequences, around 12% seen only once; the top ten take 8.9%. This clonotype was recorded at least ten times. The same sample was also studied in work on T cells in Graves' hyperthyroidism and ophthalmopathy. Per that paper: A patient was excluded if there was uncontrolled infection, other autoimmune disease, pregnancy or lactation. Most thyroid-expanded clonotypes above 0.001 were also found in blood.

This sequence joins TRBV20-1 and TRBJ2-1; TRBD2 matches at 9 bases. This specimen was peripheral blood mononuclear cells (PBMCs), taken at new diagnosis, from a patient treated with antithyroid drugs. The clonotype was recovered from a young woman with Graves disease. The CDR3 is CSARGEGSGRVTYNEQFF. CDR3 coding DNA: TGCAGTGCTAGAGGTGAGGGTAGCGGGAGAGTTACCTACAATGAGCAGTTCTTC.